Listed below are T cell receptor beta chains from one sample, sequenced in a study of shared clonotypes between healthy human individuals. TCRdb's copy holds only in-frame clones and misses some; the assay was immunoSEQ multiplex PCR. The repertoire holds about 1.1 million clones, with around three quarters as singletons. Sequencing was done on a sample of memory CD4+ T cells from PBMCs. These receptors were obtained from a man aged 18 to 30 in good health. Some clones in this sample may be carry-over from other donors' samples. The CDR3 runs from the conserved cysteine through the conserved F or W. A D gene is named only where the DNA matches it firmly. Clone sizes are given selectively: once, few, many, or a class where the clone is expanded.

TRBJ2-3	TRBD2	TRBV7-6	NA	CASSSLGGRSTDTQYF
TRBJ1-2	NA	TRBV28	NA	CASSPYPGRSYTF
TRBJ1-2	NA	TRBV6-1	NA	CASGERGYYGYTF
TRBJ1-1	NA	TRBV11-3	few	CASSPHGGTEAFF
TRBJ2-3	NA	TRBV28	once	CASSRDRSTDTQYF
TRBJ2-1	NA	TRBV11-3	NA	CASSLAGVYNEQFF
TRBJ2-1	TRBD1	TRBV5-1	NA	CASRSQGAGNEQFF
TRBJ2-1	NA	TRBV5-1	NA	CASSPDFSSSYNEQFF
TRBJ2-1	NA	TRBV5-4	NA	CASSPDFYNEQFF
TRBJ2-5	NA	TRBV11-2	NA	CASSFRSSAVQETQYF
TRBJ1-1	TRBD1	TRBV30	once	CAWSVVAGGRVEAFF
TRBJ2-7	TRBD2	TRBV27	NA	CASRLAGSSYEQYF
TRBJ1-1	TRBD1	TRBV28	NA	CASSEPGQGYTEAFF
TRBJ2-7	TRBD1	TRBV27	once	CASSSPGTGYYEQYF
TRBJ2-3	NA	TRBV27	NA	CASSHSYPIQQKSTDTQYF